This T cell receptor beta chain was observed in a study of blood T cell repertoires in COVID-19. The CDR3 is 15 residues long. Germline V CDR1 and CDR2: SEHNR, FQNEAQ (reference sequence). The V gene end was trimmed by 5 bases and the J gene end by 2 bases; junction bases not matched to a gene: 6. The table came from immunoSEQ multiplex PCR; TCRdb's copy has only in-frame clones and leaves some out. This repertoire shows roughly 20,000 clones, 86% found once; its top ten account for about 10%. The sample consisted of peripheral blood. The chain joins TRBV7-9 to TRBJ2-3; 8 bases line up with TRBD1. The clonotype comes from a human donor in a cohort sampled during active COVID-19. The CDR3 DNA is TGTGCCAGCAGCCAGGGGACAGGTTACACAGATACGCAGTATTTT. Translating it yields CASSQGTGYTDTQYF.